This entry features one T cell receptor (beta chain) sequence. This specimen comes from a study of blood T cell repertoires in COVID-19. Study at large: The study drew acute and convalescent COVID-19 samples from the United States, Italy and Spain.

The ends lost 2 bases at V and 3 bases at J; junction bases unmatched: 6. The germline V gene encodes CDR1 SGDLS and CDR2 YYNGEE. The CDR3 is 15 residues long. Authors' data handling: Amplification with reference gene primers provided the estimates of nucleated cell counts. Measured with immunoSEQ multiplex PCR; TCRdb has only the in-frame clones, and not every one. V, J and clone size reflect that table, while D and trimming were determined from the DNA. The repertoire holds 250,000 or so clones, with 65% to 90% as singletons. Input material: peripheral blood. The clonotype comes from a woman in her sixties or seventies with acute or convalescent COVID-19. The V call is TRBV9, the J call TRBJ2-5; 8 bases fit TRBD2. The CDR3 sequence is CASSVGAGVKETQYF. The CDR3 DNA is TGTGCCAGCAGCGTCGGAGCGGGGGTGAAAGAGACCCAGTACTTC.